These 29 T cell receptor beta chains share one sample of origin, sequenced in a study of early T cells in non-severe SARS-CoV-2 infection. TCRdb called the 5' RACE reads again in MiXCR, with one record for every CDR3 protein. The sample holds around 63,000 distinct CDR3 sequences, over 10% seen once. The sequencing input was whole blood. These receptors all come from an adult who was a healthcare worker with PCR-confirmed SARS-CoV-2 infection or an uninfected control (not recorded which).

This clonotype came up many times. The V and J genes are TRBV6-5 and TRBJ2-2; 10 bases line up with TRBD2. Germline V gene lookup returns CDR1 MNHEY and CDR2 SVGAGI. With 8 bases clipped from V and 3 bases from J, the junction kept 12 bases outside the gene matches. CDR3 length: 17 residues. CDR3 residues: CASHPGSGGAHTGELFF. The DNA for the CDR3 is TGTGCCAGCCACCCTGGGAGCGGGGGGGCCCACACCGGGGAGCTGTTTTTT.

Notes on this clonotype: Mismatch with germline at one junction end may stem from a read error. The V gene is TRBV5-1, the J gene TRBJ1-3; D ambiguous. The germline gives CDR1 SGHRS, CDR2 YFSETQ. The CDR3 consists of 14 residues. DNA for the CDR3: TGCACCAGCAGCCCTGAGTCGGCTGGAAACACCATATATTTT. Its translation is CTSSPESAGNTIYF.

This clonotype was counted many times. The chain couples TRBV7-9 to TRBJ2-5, with a possible D match to TRBD1 (7 bases). Germline-derived CDR1 and CDR2 are SEHNR and FQNEAQ (reference sequence). The CDR3 extends over 16 amino acids. Trimming cost V 4 bases and J 7 bases, with 22 bases left between them. CDR3 amino acids: CASSYPGAQGSVTQYF. As DNA, the CDR3 is TGTGCCAGCAGCTATCCGGGGGCACAGGGGAGCGTGACCCAGTACTTC.

Many counts were recorded for this clonotype. This chain uses TRBV10-1 with TRBJ2-7, with 9 bases lining up with TRBD1. The CDR3 is 14 residues long. V shed 8 bases and J 5 bases; nucleotides not matched to a gene: 10. Germline V lookup: CDR1 WNHNN, CDR2 SYGVQD (reference sequence). CDR3 DNA sequence: TGCGCCAGCCGAGGGGACAGGGATTTTGACGAGCAGTACTTC. Translating gives CASRGDRDFDEQYF.

This clonotype has a count of ten or more. This chain connects TRBV7-9 to TRBJ2-7, with no clear D. In germline, CDR1 is SEHNR, CDR2 FQNEAQ (reference sequence). V gave up 2 bases and J gave up 3 bases, with 2 bases separating them. The CDR3 runs to 11 residues. CDR3 residues: CASSLFYEQYF. The CDR3 nucleotides read TGTGCCAGCAGCTTATTCTACGAGCAGTACTTC.

This clonotype was detected only a few times. The rearrangement joins TRBV7-8 to TRBJ2-6, with 9 bases fitting TRBD1. With V trimmed by 5 bases and J by 1 base, 15 bases remained unmatched. CDR1 and CDR2 (germline): SGHVS, FQNEAQ. This CDR3 has 20 amino acids. The DNA of the CDR3 is TGTGCCAGCAGCCCCATACTTTGGACAGGGGCTGGGTCTGGGGCCAACGTCCTGACTTTC. Protein product: CASSPILWTGAGSGANVLTF. The full variable domain, with the rest looked up from reference TRBV7-8 and TRBJ2-6, is GAGVSQSPRYKVAKRGQDVALRCDPISGHVSLFWYQQALGQGPEFLTYFQNEAQLDKSGLPSDRFFAERPEGSVSTLKIQRTQQEDSAVYLCASSPILWTGAGSGANVLTFGAGSRLTVL.

This clonotype was seen repeatedly, ten times or more. This chain uses TRBV5-1 with TRBJ2-5; D is possibly TRBD1 or TRBD2 (5 bases each). The V gene's germline CDR1 is SGHRS and CDR2 YFSETQ. The germline V and J ends were trimmed by 1 base and 4 bases, with 17 bases remaining between them. The CDR3 has 16 residues. CDR3 bases: TGCGCCAGCAGCTTGTCGGGATCCCAGGGAGTAGAGACCCAGTACTTC. Amino acids: CASSLSGSQGVETQYF.

This clonotype was picked up many times. The chain employs TRBV20-1 and TRBJ1-1; 7 positions agree with TRBD1. Trimming removed 1 base from V and 4 bases from J; junction bases left unmatched: 0. This CDR3 contains 12 residues. Looked up from germline, CDR1 is DFQATT and CDR2 is SNEGSKA (reference sequence). CDR3 DNA sequence: TGCAGTGCTAGAGGACAGGGCACTGAAGCTTTCTTT. Its protein product is CSARGQGTEAFF.

This clonotype was counted at least ten times. V is TRBV29-1 and J is TRBJ2-5; no definite D call. The CDR3 extends over 14 amino acids. V was pared by 8 bases and J by 2 bases, with 18 bases between. Per germline, CDR1 SQVTM and CDR2 ANQGSEA. In DNA form, the CDR3 reads TGCAGCCTACTAACCGACAATTCACAAGAGACCCAGTACTTC. Translated, it gives CSLLTDNSQETQYF.

This clonotype was observed many times. The chain couples TRBV27 to TRBJ1-5; unclear D gene. The CDR3 has 13 residues. Germline V gene lookup returns CDR1 MNHEY and CDR2 SMNVEV (reference sequence). The V gene lost 6 bases and the J gene lost 0 bases, with 6 bases spanning the gap. CDR3 DNA sequence: TGTGCCAGCAGACTTTTTAGCAATCAGCCCCAGCATTTT. This encodes CASRLFSNQPQHF.

The chain is built from TRBV7-8 and TRBJ2-7; D is ambiguous. Germline-derived CDR1 and CDR2 are SGHVS and FQNEAQ. The CDR3 is 12 amino acids. Trimming cost V 3 bases and J 3 bases, with 6 bases left between them. In DNA form, the CDR3 reads TGTGCCAGCAGCTTTGGCTACTACGAGCAGTACTTC. Amino acids: CASSFGYYEQYF. The full variable domain, in which reference TRBV7-8 and TRBJ2-7 provide the parts outside the CDR3, is GAGVSQSPRYKVAKRGQDVALRCDPISGHVSLFWYQQALGQGPEFLTYFQNEAQLDKSGLPSDRFFAERPEGSVSTLKIQRTQQEDSAVYLCASSFGYYEQYFGPGTRLTVT.

The CDR3 coding sequence is TGTGCCAGCAATGAACGGCGCCCTGACGAGCAGTACTTC. It yields the protein CASNERRPDEQYF. J is TRBJ2-7 and V is TRBV6-5, with D uncertain. Germline CDR1 reads MNHEY; CDR2 reads SVGAGI. The V and J ends lost 7 bases and 5 bases respectively, with 15 bases between them. The CDR3 totals 13 residues.

This clonotype was observed at least ten times. The V gene is TRBV19, the J gene TRBJ2-5; D call uncertain. Germline CDR1 reads LNHDA; CDR2 reads SQIVND (reference sequence). Between the trimmed V and J ends, which lost 4 bases and 5 bases, there was a span of 11 bases. This CDR3 contains 13 residues. The CDR3 here is CASSTSSSETQYF. The CDR3, as DNA: TGTGCCAGTAGTACCAGCAGCTCGGAGACCCAGTACTTC.

This clonotype has a count of ten or more. The V gene is TRBV27, the J gene TRBJ1-5; D gene ambiguous. The V and J ends lost 4 bases and 6 bases respectively, with 10 bases between them. The CDR3 spans 13 residues. Looked up from germline, CDR1 is MNHEY and CDR2 is SMNVEV (reference sequence). The CDR3 DNA reads TGTGCCAGCAGTTACCGGGGAAGTCAGCCCCAGCATTTT. It codes for CASSYRGSQPQHF.

This clonotype has a count of ten or more. The chain couples TRBV20-1 to TRBJ2-7, with TRBD1 matching over 7 bases. V shed 6 bases and J 1 base; nucleotides not matched to a gene: 9. Germline CDR1 is DFQATT and CDR2 is SNEGSKA (reference sequence). There are 14 residues in the CDR3. The CDR3 loop is CSAGQAERSYEQYF. The CDR3 DNA is TGCAGTGCCGGACAGGCGGAAAGATCCTACGAGCAGTACTTC.

Points on this clonotype: A clone one base away is much larger, so this may be a read error. The DNA of the CDR3 is TGCGCCAGCAGCCAAGGAGCGGTATCGGGCAGGGAGGTGGTAAATGAGCAGTTCTTC. It is translated as CASSQGAVSGREVVNEQFF. The chain couples TRBV4-1 to TRBJ2-1, with D perhaps matching TRBD2 (6 bases). The germline V gene encodes CDR1 MGHRA and CDR2 YSYEKL. The CDR3 has 19 amino acids. V dropped 1 base and J dropped 7 bases, with 26 bases sitting between them.

This clonotype occurred many times. The chain recombines TRBV9 with TRBJ1-2; 8 bases match TRBD1. The CDR3 covers 14 residues. Germline trimming cut 4 bases from V and 4 bases from J; bases unmatched to any gene: 6. CDR1 is SGDLS, CDR2 YYNGEE, per germline. CDR3 loop: CASSRGQGGYGYTF. CDR3 bases: TGTGCCAGCAGCCGAGGACAGGGAGGCTATGGCTACACCTTC. The whole variable domain, remainder taken from reference TRBV9 and TRBJ1-2, is DSGVTQTPKHLITATGQRVTLRCSPRSGDLSVYWYQQSLDQGLQFLIQYYNGEERAKGNILERFSAQQFPDLHSELNLSSLELGDSALYFCASSRGQGGYGYTFGSGTRLTVV.

This clonotype has at least ten counts. The chain is built from TRBV4-1 and TRBJ2-1, with a possible D match to TRBD2 (5 bases). The CDR3 runs 17 residues. Looked up from germline, CDR1 is MGHRA and CDR2 is YSYEKL. V was pared by 0 bases and J by 1 base, with 13 bases between. CDR3 region: CASSQDWNGDSYNEQFF. Written as DNA, the CDR3 is TGCGCCAGCAGCCAAGATTGGAACGGGGATTCCTACAATGAGCAGTTCTTC.

This clonotype was counted many times. V gene TRBV4-2 combines with J gene TRBJ1-2, with a weak D call TRBD1 (5 bases). With 0 bases removed from V and 4 bases from J, the gap between germline ends came to 9 bases. This CDR3 region has 14 residues. The germline V gene encodes CDR1 LGHNA and CDR2 YNFKEQ. The CDR3 region is CASSQEQVGYGYTF. CDR3 bases: TGTGCCAGCAGCCAAGAACAGGTTGGCTATGGCTACACCTTC.

The chain is built from TRBV12-3 or TRBV12-4 and TRBJ1-2; a weak D match, TRBD1 (5 bases). CDR3 length: 14 residues. Trimming took 7 bases from V and 6 from J, leaving 18 bases between them. CDR3 in DNA: TGTGCCAGCACTGATGACGGGGCCCGCAATGGCTACACCTTC. Protein sequence: CASTDDGARNGYTF.

This clonotype was picked up many times. The J gene is TRBJ1-1, the V gene TRBV30; the D gene is possibly TRBD1 (5 bases). Trimming shortened V by 1 base and J by 0 bases, and 9 bases separated the two germline ends. Germline CDR1 and CDR2: GTSNPN and SVGIG (reference sequence). The CDR3 consists of 14 residues. The CDR3 DNA sequence: TGTGCCTGGAGTGAGCGGGGCCTGAACACTGAAGCTTTCTTT. Its protein is CAWSERGLNTEAFF.

The table lists this clonotype with many counts. The chain uses TRBV7-2 and TRBJ1-2; no clear D gene. Germline loops: CDR1 SGHTA, CDR2 FQGNSA. The CDR3 is 15 amino acids. Trimming took 1 base from V and 4 from J, leaving 13 bases between them. CDR3 in amino acids: CASSLGIALSYGYTF. In DNA form, the CDR3 reads TGTGCCAGCAGCTTAGGAATAGCCCTTTCCTATGGCTACACCTTC.

This clonotype was detected many times. CDR3 bases: TGTGCCAGCAGTTCCCGGACCGATGGCTCCTACGAGCAGTACTTC. It codes for CASSSRTDGSYEQYF. The chain employs TRBV12-3 or TRBV12-4 and TRBJ2-7; D ambiguous. Trimming shortened V by 4 bases and J by 0 bases, and 13 bases separated the two germline ends. The CDR3 covers 15 residues.

The chain carries TRBV25-1 and TRBJ2-7; tentatively, D is TRBD2 (5 bases). Germline CDR1 reads MGHDK; CDR2 reads SYGVNS. The CDR3 totals 13 residues. The V end lost 6 bases, the J end lost 0 bases, and 9 bases lay between the germline ends. Here the CDR3 DNA reads TGTGCCAGCAGGAGCAGCGGCTCCTACGAGCAGTACTTC. Encoded protein: CASRSSGSYEQYF.

The sample holds a few counts of this clonotype. J is TRBJ1-1 and V is TRBV6-1; TRBD1 matches 9 bases. The germline CDR1 and CDR2 sequences are MNHNS and SASEGT. The CDR3 spans 14 residues. J lost 6 bases, V lost 6 bases, and 8 bases had no gene match. CDR3 coding DNA: TGTGCCAGCAGCCTAAGGGACAGGGCGTCTGAAGCTTTCTTT. This codes for CASSLRDRASEAFF.

The chain links TRBV20-1 to TRBJ2-1; 10 nucleotides match TRBD2. The CDR3 has 12 amino acids. V dropped 5 bases and J dropped 5; count of bases not matched to a gene: 0. Germline lookup yields CDR1 DFQATT and CDR2 SNEGSKA (reference sequence). CDR3: CSAGLADNEQFF. In nucleotides, the CDR3 is TGCAGTGCTGGACTAGCGGACAATGAGCAGTTCTTC.

This clonotype was observed many times. J is TRBJ2-3 and V is TRBV6-5; 8 bases agree with TRBD2. The CDR3 is 15 residues long. Germline CDR1 MNHEY, CDR2 SVGAGI. V was pared by 7 bases and J by 4 bases, with 10 bases of the junction left unmatched. CDR3 protein: CASKPGGGAPDTQYF. In DNA form, the CDR3 reads TGTGCCAGCAAGCCCGGGGGGGGGGCCCCAGATACGCAGTATTTT.

The V call is TRBV29-1, the J call TRBJ2-3, with a tentative D call TRBD1 (6 bases). Between the trimmed V and J ends, which lost 3 bases and 4 bases, there was a span of 8 bases. Germline values: CDR1 SQVTM, CDR2 ANQGSEA. This CDR3 spans 12 amino acids. CDR3 protein: CSVDTGPDTQYF. The CDR3 DNA follows: TGCAGCGTTGATACAGGGCCAGATACGCAGTATTTT.

This clonotype was detected ten times or more. This chain links TRBV30 with TRBJ1-5; 10 bases line up with TRBD1. Trimming at V came to 3 bases and at J to 9 bases, leaving 8 bases not matched to a gene. Germline values: CDR1 GTSNPN, CDR2 SVGIG (reference sequence). The CDR3 has 14 amino acids. CDR3 loop: CAWRGTGASVPQHF. The CDR3 DNA follows: TGTGCCTGGAGAGGGACAGGGGCAAGTGTGCCCCAGCATTTT. The complete variable domain, with remaining parts taken from reference TRBV30 and TRBJ1-5, reads SQTIHQWPATLVQPVGSPLSLECTVEGTSNPNLYWYRQAAGRGLQLLFYSVGIGQISSEVPQNLSASRPQDRQFILSSKKLLLSDSGFYLCAWRGTGASVPQHFGDGTRLSIL.